The present T cell receptor beta chain was sequenced within a study of shared clonotypes between healthy human individuals. About the study: CD8 memory received one plate per donor, CD8 naive two, CD4 memory three and CD4 naive three.

CDR1 and CDR2 from the germline V gene are SGHRS and YFSETQ. Losses at the gene ends were 2 bases for V and 1 base for J; bases not matched to a gene: 5. This CDR3 region has 16 residues. Measured with immunoSEQ multiplex PCR; TCRdb has only the in-frame clones, and not every one. Seen here are about 1.1 million clones, approximately 80% observed once, and the top ten hold approximately 0.5%. Each sample came from a Caucasian adult donor living in Nashville, Tennessee. The investigators split CD4+ cells into a CD45RA+ naive subset and a CD45RA-negative memory subset. The chain is built from TRBV5-1 and TRBJ1-1; 10 nucleotides agree with TRBD1. The TCR sequence derives from a man in his late teens or twenties in good health. Some clones in this sample may be carry-over from other donors' samples. The sequenced sample was memory CD4+ T cells from PBMCs. Regarding subset: CD45RA-negative fraction. DNA of the CDR3: TGCGCCAGCAGCTTACCCGGGACAGGGGCGAACACTGAAGCTTTCTTT. Translating it yields CASSLPGTGANTEAFF.